The clone carrying this TCR beta chain was seen only once. The antigen is undetermined. The data stem from a study of T cell responses to AZD1222 COVID-19 vaccine. Findings and limits, study-wide: Repertoires were collected only later (after the peak T cell response had occurred). Two AZD1222 doses significantly raised spike-specific TCR breadth and depth over controls. Mostly white British, mostly female donors; authors suggested clonal diversity may be underestimated.

Assay used: immunoSEQ multiplex PCR; TCRdb lists only in-frame clones, some missing. The top ten clones hold 4% to 5.5% of a sample with about 77,000 clones, roughly 90% of them seen once. The V gene lost 6 bases and the J gene lost 2 bases, with 10 bases spanning the gap. The CDR3 is 13 residues long. Germline CDR1 reads MNHEY; CDR2 reads SVGEGT. The TCR comes from an adult who received the AZD1222 COVID-19 vaccine. The rearrangement links TRBV6-2 or TRBV6-3 to TRBJ2-5; D is uncertain. The sample was peripheral blood, taken 28 days after the second AZD1222 dose. CDR3 nucleotide sequence: TGTGCCAGCAGCCTCGGGTGGCAAGAGACCCAGTACTTC. It yields the protein CASSLGWQETQYF.